Listed below are T cell receptor beta chains from one sample, sequenced in a study of control samples from healthy donors and cancer patients. The table came from immunoSEQ multiplex PCR; TCRdb's copy has only in-frame clones and leaves some out. The sample includes some 28,000 clones, less than 80% of them seen just once. Sequencing used PBMCs. These receptors all stem from a man aged 55 to 69 with head and neck cancer. CDR3s include the opening cysteine and the closing phenylalanine or tryptophan. A D gene is named only where the DNA matches it firmly. Only part of the rows carry a size: once, few, many, or a class if the clone is expanded.

>TRBD1|-|TRBJ1-6|TRBV5-1|14
TGCGCCAGCAGCTCTTGGACAGGAGTATCACCCCTCCACTTT
CASSSWTGVSPLHF
>TRBD1|-|TRBJ2-5|TRBV7-2|13
TGTGCCAGCAGCCCGGGACAGGGGGAGACCCAGTACTTC
CASSPGQGETQYF
>TRBD1|-|TRBJ2-1|TRBV6-5|12
TGTGCCAGCAGTCAGCAGGGGGATGAGCAGTTCTTC
CASSQQGDEQFF
>-|-|TRBJ2-2|TRBV19|15
TGTGCCAGTAGGACGGGTACAGAGTACACCGGGGAGCTGTTTTTT
CASRTGTEYTGELFF
>TRBD2|-|TRBJ2-1|TRBV6-1|15
TGTGCCAGCAGTGAAGGGACTAGCGGGAGCAATGAGCAGTTCTTC
CASSEGTSGSNEQFF
>TRBD1|-|TRBJ2-1|TRBV2|15
TGTGCCAGCACCGACAGGGAACGGGGCTACAATGAGCAGTTCTTC
CASTDRERGYNEQFF
>-|-|TRBJ1-4|TRBV15|19
TGTGCCACCAGCAGAGATCTTCCTCTGGGATTCCTGTCTAATGAAAAACTGTTTTTT
CATSRDLPLGFLSNEKLFF
>-|-|TRBJ2-6|TRBV7-9|14
TGTGCCAGCAGGGCGGTCTCTGGGGCCAACGTCCTGACTTTC
CASRAVSGANVLTF
>TRBD2|few|TRBJ2-1|TRBV10-3|16
TGTGCCATCAGTGGAGGACTAGCGGAATCCTACAATGAGCAGTTCTTC
CAISGGLAESYNEQFF
>-|-|TRBJ1-4|TRBV14|15
TGTGCCAGCAGCCAAGATCTAGTCCCACGAGAAAAACTGTTTTTT
CASSQDLVPREKLFF
>-|-|TRBJ1-1|TRBV6-5|13
TGTGCCAGCAAACCGACAGGGAACACTGAAGCTTTCTTT
CASKPTGNTEAFF
>TRBD1|-|TRBJ2-7|TRBV19|15
TGTGCCAGTAGTACTCGACAGGGTTGGATAAACGAGCAGTACTTC
CASSTRQGWINEQYF
>TRBD1|-|TRBJ2-5|TRBV4-1|15
TGCGCCAGCAGCTTACCGGGACAGGGAATTGAGACCCAGTACTTC
CASSLPGQGIETQYF
>-|few|TRBJ1-4|TRBV19|16
TGTGCCAGTAGAGGCAGACAGAAAGCAACTAATGAAAAACTGTTTTTT
CASRGRQKATNEKLFF
>-|-|TRBJ1-1|TRBV9|13
TGTGCCAGCAGCGTAGGGGTGGACACTGAAGCTTTCTTT
CASSVGVDTEAFF
>-|-|TRBJ1-2|TRBV5-6|11
TGTGCCAGCAGCTCAGGAGTCGGCTACACCTTC
CASSSGVGYTF
>-|-|TRBJ1-2|TRBV6-6|14
TGTGCCAGCACCGCACAGGGCACCATCGACGGCTACACCTTC
CASTAQGTIDGYTF
>-|-|TRBJ2-7|TRBV9|14
TGTGCCAGCAGCGTATCCGGCGGTGGATACGAGCAGTACTTC
CASSVSGGGYEQYF
>-|-|TRBJ2-2|TRBV9|13
TGTGCCAGCAGCGTAGTAGACACCGGGGAGCTGTTTTTT
CASSVVDTGELFF
>-|-|TRBJ1-3|TRBV7-8|17
TGTGCCAGCAGCTTATTTGCTCCAGGGGCATCTGGAAACACCATATATTTT
CASSLFAPGASGNTIYF
>-|-|TRBJ2-7|TRBV7-2|11
TGTGCCAGCAGCGGGGCCTACGAGCAGTACTTC
CASSGAYEQYF
>-|-|TRBJ2-2|TRBV11-3|12
TGTGCCAGCAGCCCAAACACCGGGGAGCTGTTTTTT
CASSPNTGELFF
>TRBD2|-|TRBJ2-1|TRBV6-6|13
TGTGCCAGCAGTAGCGGAGGGAGGGTGGAGCAGTTCTTC
CASSSGGRVEQFF
>-|-|TRBJ2-4|TRBV7-2|14
TGTGCCAGCAGCACCCAAAGGGCCAAAAACATTCAGTACTTC
CASSTQRAKNIQYF